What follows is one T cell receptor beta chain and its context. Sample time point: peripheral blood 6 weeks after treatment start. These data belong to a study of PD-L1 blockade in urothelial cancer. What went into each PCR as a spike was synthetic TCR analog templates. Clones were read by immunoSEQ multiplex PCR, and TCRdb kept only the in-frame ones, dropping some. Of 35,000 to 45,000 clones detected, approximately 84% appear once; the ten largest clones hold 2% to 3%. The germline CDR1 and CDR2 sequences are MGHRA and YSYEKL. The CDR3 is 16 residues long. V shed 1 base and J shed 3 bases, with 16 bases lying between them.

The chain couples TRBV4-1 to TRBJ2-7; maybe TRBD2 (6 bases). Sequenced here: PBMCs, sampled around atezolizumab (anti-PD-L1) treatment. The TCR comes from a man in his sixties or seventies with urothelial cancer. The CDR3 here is CASSQAAEAGNYEQYF. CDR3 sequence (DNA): TGCGCCAGCAGCCAAGCTGCCGAGGCGGGAAACTACGAGCAGTACTTC.